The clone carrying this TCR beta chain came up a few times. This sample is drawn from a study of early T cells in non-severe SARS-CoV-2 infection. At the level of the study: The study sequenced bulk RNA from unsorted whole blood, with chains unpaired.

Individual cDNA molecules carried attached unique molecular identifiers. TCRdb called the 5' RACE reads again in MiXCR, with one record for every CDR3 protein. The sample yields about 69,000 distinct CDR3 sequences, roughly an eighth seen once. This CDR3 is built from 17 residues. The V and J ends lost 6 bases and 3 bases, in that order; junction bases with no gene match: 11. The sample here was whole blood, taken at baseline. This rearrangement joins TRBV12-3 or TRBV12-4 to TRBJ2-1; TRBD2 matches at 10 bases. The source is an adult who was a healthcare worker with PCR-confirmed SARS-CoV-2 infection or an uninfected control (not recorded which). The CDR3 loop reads CASSTHPLAGVYNEQFF. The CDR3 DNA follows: TGTGCCAGCAGCACACACCCCCTAGCGGGAGTCTACAATGAGCAGTTCTTC.